Listed below are T cell receptor beta chains from one sample, sequenced in a study of cytomegalovirus exposure and HLA in healthy donors. The repertoire was sequenced with immunoSEQ multiplex PCR; TCRdb's copy has only in-frame clones and lacks some. The data show 130,000 to 150,000 clones, approximately 70% seen once. Sequencing used PBMCs. Receptors originate from a woman aged 40 to 50 in good health and CMV-seronegative. Each CDR3 is given with its conserved first and last residue. The D gene is left open where the match is weak. Rows may omit the clone size; those that give it use once, few, many or a size class.

j_call clone_size d_call v_call cdr3_aa cdr3_nt
TRBJ1-1 - TRBD1 TRBV2 CASRGQLGLGNTEAFF TGTGCCAGCAGGGGACAGCTCGGGCTGGGGAACACTGAAGCTTTCTTT
TRBJ1-2 - - TRBV6-1 CASSEPGQHGYTF TGTGCCAGCAGTGAACCAGGGCAGCATGGCTACACCTTC
TRBJ1-2 - - TRBV29-1 CSVEFQGLDGGYTF TGCAGCGTTGAATTTCAGGGGTTAGATGGCGGCTACACCTTC
TRBJ2-1 - - TRBV6-5 CASSYSSQSPRVGQFF TGTGCCAGCAGTTACTCCTCTCAGTCCCCCAGGGTAGGGCAGTTCTTC
TRBJ1-1 - - TRBV12-5 CASGAGVRGTEAFF TGTGCTAGTGGTGCCGGGGTCCGGGGGACTGAAGCTTTCTTT
TRBJ2-3 - TRBD1 TRBV4-1 CASSPDRASTDTQYF TGCGCCAGCAGCCCGGACAGGGCGAGCACAGATACGCAGTATTTT
TRBJ2-1 - TRBD2 TRBV2 CASSEVERGGLNEQFF TGTGCCAGCAGTGAAGTCGAGCGGGGGGGTCTGAATGAGCAGTTCTTC
TRBJ2-7 once - TRBV10-2 CASSDTRASYEQYF TGCGCCAGCAGTGACACCAGGGCCTCCTACGAGCAGTACTTC
TRBJ1-1 once TRBD1 TRBV7-2 CASSWDRVTEAFF TGTGCCAGCAGCTGGGACAGGGTTACTGAAGCTTTCTTT
TRBJ1-6 few - TRBV2 CASTGEAGAGNSPLHF TGTGCCAGCACCGGAGAGGCAGGGGCAGGTAATTCACCCCTCCACTTT
TRBJ2-2 - - TRBV19 CASSPIKTSYLSGELFF TGTGCCAGTAGTCCCATTAAGACTAGTTATCTCTCCGGGGAGCTGTTTTTT
TRBJ2-1 - - TRBV9 CASSVVGGLSSYNEQFF TGTGCCAGCAGCGTAGTCGGAGGCTTGAGCTCCTACAATGAGCAGTTCTTC
TRBJ2-2 - - TRBV5-1 CASSLVGSTGELFF TGCGCCAGCAGCTTGGTCGGGAGCACCGGGGAGCTGTTTTTT
TRBJ2-5 - - TRBV19 CASSGQETQYF TGTGCCAGTAGCGGCCAAGAGACCCAGTACTTC
TRBJ1-2 - TRBD1 TRBV5-1 CASSLLEGAHGYTF TGCGCCAGCAGCTTGTTAGAGGGGGCGCATGGCTACACCTTC
TRBJ2-6 - - TRBV5-1 CASTHEQGTRGANVLTF TGCGCCAGCACCCACGAACAGGGTACCCGGGGGGCCAACGTCCTGACTTTC
TRBJ2-3 - TRBD1 TRBV7-6 CASSLAVGTGGDTQYF TGTGCCAGCAGCTTAGCCGTGGGGACAGGGGGAGATACGCAGTATTTT
TRBJ2-2 - - TRBV28 CASSPDWNTGELFF TGTGCCAGCAGCCCGGACTGGAACACCGGGGAGCTGTTTTTT
TRBJ1-1 - - TRBV19 CASRHLRRGLNTEAFF TGTGCCAGTAGGCATCTTCGTCGAGGGTTAAACACTGAAGCTTTCTTT
TRBJ1-1 - TRBD1 TRBV6-7 CASSYHWDRAYTEAFF TGTGCCAGCAGTTACCACTGGGACAGAGCTTACACTGAAGCTTTCTTT
TRBJ1-1 - - TRBV2 CASSELGWKKSRMNTEAFF TGTGCCAGCAGTGAATTAGGTTGGAAAAAGTCCAGGATGAACACTGAAGCTTTCTTT
TRBJ1-2 - - TRBV7-9 CASSRPGGGNYGYTF TGTGCCAGCAGCCGACCCGGGGGGGGGAACTATGGCTACACCTTC
TRBJ2-7 - TRBD1 TRBV15 CATSRDPGQGTEQYF TGTGCCACCAGCAGGGACCCGGGACAGGGGACCGAGCAGTACTTC
TRBJ1-3 - - TRBV12-5 CASGSPNTIYF TGTGCTAGTGGTTCCCCGAACACCATATATTTT
TRBJ2-2 - TRBD2 TRBV29-1 CSVASGGAGELFF TGCAGCGTGGCCAGCGGGGGGGCCGGGGAGCTGTTTTTT
TRBJ2-3 - - TRBV6-5 CASTGEARADTQYF TGTGCCAGCACCGGGGAGGCCAGGGCAGATACGCAGTATTTT
TRBJ2-2 - TRBD1 TRBV7-8 CASSSPDRPNTGELFF TGTGCCAGCAGCTCCCCGGACAGGCCGAACACCGGGGAGCTGTTTTTT
TRBJ1-6 - - TRBV28 CASSFTGWSYNSPLHF TGTGCCAGCAGTTTTACAGGGTGGTCCTATAATTCACCCCTCCACTTT
TRBJ2-3 - TRBD2 TRBV7-6 CASSLGASGGASTDTQYF TGTGCCAGCAGCTTAGGGGCTAGCGGGGGGGCTAGCACAGATACGCAGTATTTT
TRBJ2-2 few - TRBV14 CASSPSASGLSNTGELFF TGTGCCAGCAGCCCTTCGGCGTCAGGCCTATCGAACACCGGGGAGCTGTTTTTT
TRBJ2-1 - TRBD2 TRBV6-5 CASSLAGGLSYNEQFF TGTGCCAGCAGTTTGGCGGGGGGGCTCTCCTACAATGAGCAGTTCTTC
TRBJ2-2 - TRBD2 TRBV7-3 CASSPGLVTGELFF TGTGCCAGTTCGCCGGGACTAGTAACCGGGGAGCTGTTTTTT
TRBJ1-1 - - TRBV5-1 CASSDTSGGNTEAFF TGCGCCAGCAGCGATACCTCGGGGGGGAACACTGAAGCTTTCTTT
TRBJ1-2 - TRBD1 TRBV27 CASSLSIGQGAYTF TGTGCCAGTAGTTTATCTATAGGACAGGGGGCTTACACCTTC
TRBJ1-3 - - TRBV6-6 CASSDRNTGNTIYF TGTGCCAGCAGTGACAGGAATACTGGAAACACCATATATTTT
TRBJ1-2 - - TRBV15 CATSIRVGNYGYTF TGTGCCACCAGCATCAGGGTGGGTAACTATGGCTACACCTTC
TRBJ1-2 - - TRBV7-2 CASSLGSVGGVNSGYTF TGTGCCAGCAGCTTGGGTAGTGTTGGGGGCGTAAATTCTGGCTACACCTTC
TRBJ1-4 - TRBD1 TRBV4-1 CASSQVWDRGTSHEKLFF TGCGCCAGCAGCCAAGTGTGGGACAGGGGGACGTCCCATGAAAAACTGTTTTTT